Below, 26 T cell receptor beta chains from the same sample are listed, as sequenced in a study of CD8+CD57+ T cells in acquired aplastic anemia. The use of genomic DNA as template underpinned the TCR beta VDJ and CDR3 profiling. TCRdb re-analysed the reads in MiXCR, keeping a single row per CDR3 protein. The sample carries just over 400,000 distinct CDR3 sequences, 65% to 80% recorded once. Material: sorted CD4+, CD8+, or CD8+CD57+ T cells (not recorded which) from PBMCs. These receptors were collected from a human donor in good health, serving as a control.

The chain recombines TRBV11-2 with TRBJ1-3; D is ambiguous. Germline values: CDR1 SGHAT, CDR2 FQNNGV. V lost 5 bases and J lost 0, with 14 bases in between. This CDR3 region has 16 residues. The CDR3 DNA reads TGTGCCAGCAGCAGCTTAACAACATTCTCTGGAAACACCATATATTTT. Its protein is CASSSLTTFSGNTIYF.

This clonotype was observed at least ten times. This CDR3 is CAWIRQGGREALHF. For the CDR3, the DNA is TGTGCCTGGATAAGGCAGGGGGGGAGAGAGGCCCTCCACTTT. The gene calls are TRBV30 and TRBJ1-6; TRBD1 agrees at 7 bases. Trimming removed 4 bases from V and 14 bases from J; junction bases left unmatched: 14. The germline V gene encodes CDR1 GTSNPN and CDR2 SVGIG (reference sequence). The CDR3 has 14 amino acids.

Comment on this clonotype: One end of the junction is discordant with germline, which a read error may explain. This CDR3 reads CASNVYRDRGPEQYF. Written as DNA, the CDR3 is TGTGCCAGCAACGTATACCGGGACAGGGGGCCCGAGCAGTACTTC. This chain connects TRBV9 to TRBJ2-7, with TRBD1 matching over 12 bases. Germline CDR1 and CDR2: SGDLS and YYNGEE. The length of the CDR3 is 15 residues.

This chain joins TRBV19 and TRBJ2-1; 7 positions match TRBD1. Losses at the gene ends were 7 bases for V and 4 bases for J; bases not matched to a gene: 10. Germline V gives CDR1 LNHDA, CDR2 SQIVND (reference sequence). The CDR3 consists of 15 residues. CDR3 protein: CASKVGDREYNEQFF. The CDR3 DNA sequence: TGTGCCAGTAAGGTTGGAGACAGGGAGTACAATGAGCAGTTCTTC.

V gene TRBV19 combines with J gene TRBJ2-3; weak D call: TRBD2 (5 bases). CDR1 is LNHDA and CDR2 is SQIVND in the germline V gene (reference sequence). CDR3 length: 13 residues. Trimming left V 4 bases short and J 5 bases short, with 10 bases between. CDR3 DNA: TGTGCCAGTAGTACCCCGGGGAGAGATACGCAGTATTTT. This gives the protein CASSTPGRDTQYF.

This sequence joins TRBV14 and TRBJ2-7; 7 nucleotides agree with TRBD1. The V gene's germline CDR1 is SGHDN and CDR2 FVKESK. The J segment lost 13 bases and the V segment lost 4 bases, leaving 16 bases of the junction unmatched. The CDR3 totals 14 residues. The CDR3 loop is CASSLDRALNYGYF. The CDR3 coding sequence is TGTGCCAGCAGCCTCGACAGGGCCCTTAACTATGGCTACTTC.

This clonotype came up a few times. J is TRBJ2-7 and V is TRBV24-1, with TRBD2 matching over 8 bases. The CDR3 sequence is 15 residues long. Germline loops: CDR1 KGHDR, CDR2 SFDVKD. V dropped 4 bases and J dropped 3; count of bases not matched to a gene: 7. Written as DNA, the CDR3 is TGTGCCACCAGTGACCCAAGCGGGGGTTTCTACGAGCAGTACTTC. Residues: CATSDPSGGFYEQYF.

The CDR3 protein is CAISGTAGYGYTF. CDR3 coding DNA: TGTGCCATCAGCGGGACCGCAGGATATGGCTACACCTTC. This sequence joins TRBV10-3 and TRBJ1-2; possible D gene TRBD1, 5 bases. CDR1 is ENHRY, CDR2 SYGVKD, per germline. The V gene lost 6 bases and the J gene lost 5 bases, with 13 bases spanning the gap. The CDR3 extends over 13 amino acids.

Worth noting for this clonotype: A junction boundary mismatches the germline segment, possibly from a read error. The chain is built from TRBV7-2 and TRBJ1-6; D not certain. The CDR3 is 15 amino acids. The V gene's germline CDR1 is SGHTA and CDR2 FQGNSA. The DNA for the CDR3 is TGTGCCAGCAGCTTAGCGCGCTCCTATAGTGCGCCCCACCACTTT. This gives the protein CASSLARSYSAPHHF.

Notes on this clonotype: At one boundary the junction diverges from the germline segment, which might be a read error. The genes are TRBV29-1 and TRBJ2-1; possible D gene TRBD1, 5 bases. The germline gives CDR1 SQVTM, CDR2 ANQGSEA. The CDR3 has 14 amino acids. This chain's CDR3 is CSVKGLQAANEQFF. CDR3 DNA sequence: TGCAGCGTAAAAGGTCTACAGGCGGCCAATGAACAGTTCTTC.

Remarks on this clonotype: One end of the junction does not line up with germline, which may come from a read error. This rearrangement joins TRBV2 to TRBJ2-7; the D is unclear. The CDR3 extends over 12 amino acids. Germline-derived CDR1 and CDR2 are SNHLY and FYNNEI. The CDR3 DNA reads TGTGCCTCCAGCCCGCTCTCCTACGAGGAGTACTTC. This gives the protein CASSPLSYEEYF.

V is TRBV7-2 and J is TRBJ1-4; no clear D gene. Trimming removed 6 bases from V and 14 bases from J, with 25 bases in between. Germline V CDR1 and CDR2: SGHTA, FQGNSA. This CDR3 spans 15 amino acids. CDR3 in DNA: TGTGCCAGCAGTTCTCAGACGCGCGTCTATGAGCAGCTGTTTTTT. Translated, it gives CASSSQTRVYEQLFF.

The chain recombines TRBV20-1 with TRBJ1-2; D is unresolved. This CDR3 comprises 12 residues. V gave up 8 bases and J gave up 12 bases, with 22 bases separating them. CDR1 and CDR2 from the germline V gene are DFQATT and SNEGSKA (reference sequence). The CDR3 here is CSTHPNTDTHTF. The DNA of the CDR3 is TGCAGTACACACCCGAACACAGATACGCACACCTTC.

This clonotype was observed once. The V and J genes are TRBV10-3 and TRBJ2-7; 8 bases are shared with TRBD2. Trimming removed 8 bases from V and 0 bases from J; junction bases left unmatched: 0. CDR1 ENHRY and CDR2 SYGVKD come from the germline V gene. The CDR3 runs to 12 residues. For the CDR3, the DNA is TGTGCCATCCGGGGGGGCTCCTACGAGCAGTACTTC. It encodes CAIRGGSYEQYF.

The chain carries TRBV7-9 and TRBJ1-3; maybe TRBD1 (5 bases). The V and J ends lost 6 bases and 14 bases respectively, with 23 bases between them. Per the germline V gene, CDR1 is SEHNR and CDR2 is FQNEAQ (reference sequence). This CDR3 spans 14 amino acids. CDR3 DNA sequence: TGTGCCAGCAGGTGGAAAGGGGACGGAAACATCGTATATTTT. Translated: CASRWKGDGNIVYF.

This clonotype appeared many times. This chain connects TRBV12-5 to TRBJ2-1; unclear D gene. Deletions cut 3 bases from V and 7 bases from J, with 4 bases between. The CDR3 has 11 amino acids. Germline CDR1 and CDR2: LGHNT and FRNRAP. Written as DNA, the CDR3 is TGTGCTAGTGGTTTAGTGAATGAGCAGTTCTTC. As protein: CASGLVNEQFF.

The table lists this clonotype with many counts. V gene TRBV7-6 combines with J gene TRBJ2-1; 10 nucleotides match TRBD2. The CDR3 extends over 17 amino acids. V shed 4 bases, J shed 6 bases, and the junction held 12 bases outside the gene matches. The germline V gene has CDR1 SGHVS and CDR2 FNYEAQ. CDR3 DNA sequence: TGTGCCAGCAGCTCAGCCGGGACTAGCGAGACCTGCAATGAGCAGTTCTTC. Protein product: CASSSAGTSETCNEQFF.

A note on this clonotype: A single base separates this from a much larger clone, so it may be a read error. CDR3 sequence: CASSRRREDTGELFF. The CDR3 nucleotides are TGTGCCAGCAGTAGGCGAAGGGAAGACACCGGGGAGCTGTTTTTT. This sequence joins TRBV6-6 and TRBJ2-2; D call uncertain. The CDR3 has 15 amino acids. V was pared by 5 bases and J by 3 bases, with 13 bases between. Germline lookup yields CDR1 MNHNY and CDR2 SVGAGI (reference sequence).

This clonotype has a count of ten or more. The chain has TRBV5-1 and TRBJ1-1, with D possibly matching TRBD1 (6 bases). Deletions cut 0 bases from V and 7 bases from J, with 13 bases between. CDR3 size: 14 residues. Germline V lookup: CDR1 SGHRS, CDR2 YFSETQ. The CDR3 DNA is TGCGCCAGCAGCTTGGCCTGGGACATTCATGAAGCTTTCTTT. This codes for CASSLAWDIHEAFF.

In DNA, the CDR3 is TGTGCCAGCAGCTTAAGTAAGGGTTCGAGTCAGCCCCAGCATTTT. Its translation: CASSLSKGSSQPQHF. This chain connects TRBV7-2 to TRBJ1-5; D gene unclear. The CDR3 spans 15 residues. Trimming took 2 bases from V and 6 from J, leaving 14 bases between them. Germline V lookup: CDR1 SGHTA, CDR2 FQGNSA.

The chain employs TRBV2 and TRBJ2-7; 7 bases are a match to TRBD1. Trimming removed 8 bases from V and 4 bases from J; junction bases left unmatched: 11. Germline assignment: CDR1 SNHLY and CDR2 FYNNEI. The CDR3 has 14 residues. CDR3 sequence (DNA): TGTGCCAGCGCTCTCCCGGCGACAGGGTACGAGCAGTACTTC. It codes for CASALPATGYEQYF.

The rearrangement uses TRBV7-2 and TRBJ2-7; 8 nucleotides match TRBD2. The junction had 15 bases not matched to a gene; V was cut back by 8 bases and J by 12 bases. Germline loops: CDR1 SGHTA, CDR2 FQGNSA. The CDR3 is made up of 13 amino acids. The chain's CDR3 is CASRGGQGTEAYF. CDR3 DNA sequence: TGTGCCAGCCGGGGGGGCCAGGGTACCGAGGCGTACTTC.

CDR3 DNA: TGTGCCAGCAGACCCCCGGGGTCTGGGGCCAACGTCCTGACTTTC. Its translation: CASRPPGSGANVLTF. The V call is TRBV6-4, the J call TRBJ2-6, with D tentatively TRBD2 (5 bases). Trimming pared 6 bases from V and 1 base from J, leaving 10 bases between. Looked up from germline, CDR1 is MRHNA and CDR2 is SNTAGT. The length of the CDR3 is 15 residues.

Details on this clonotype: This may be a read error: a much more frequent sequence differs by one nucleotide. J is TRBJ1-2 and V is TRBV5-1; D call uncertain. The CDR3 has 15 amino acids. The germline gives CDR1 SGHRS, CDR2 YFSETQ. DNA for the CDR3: TGTGCCAGCAGCCAAGGTGAGGCGGGCTACTATGGCTACACCTTC. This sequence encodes CASSQGEAGYYGYTF.

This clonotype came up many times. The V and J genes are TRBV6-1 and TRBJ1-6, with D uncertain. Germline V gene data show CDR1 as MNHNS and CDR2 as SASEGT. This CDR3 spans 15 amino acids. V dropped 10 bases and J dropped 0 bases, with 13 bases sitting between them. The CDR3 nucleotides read TGTGCCATCCGGCTTGGGGTCTCCTATAATTCACCCCTCCACTTT. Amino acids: CAIRLGVSYNSPLHF.

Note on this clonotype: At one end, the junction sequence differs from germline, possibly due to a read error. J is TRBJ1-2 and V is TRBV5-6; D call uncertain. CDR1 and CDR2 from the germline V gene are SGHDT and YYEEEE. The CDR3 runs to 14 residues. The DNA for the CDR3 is TGTGCCGGCAGCGCCGACCCGGATCACAGTGGCTACACCTTC. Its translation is CAGSADPDHSGYTF.